A selection of T cell receptor beta chains follows, all from one sample in a study of T cell repertoires in Merkel cell carcinoma. Using immunoSEQ multiplex PCR, the repertoire was profiled, and TCRdb retains in-frame clones only, with some absent. The profile shows about 14,000 clones, around four fifths of them singletons. The sequenced sample consisted of tumor tissue. These receptors were obtained from an adult with Merkel cell carcinoma. Both conserved end residues are part of each CDR3. A D gene is named only where the DNA matches it firmly. Size is stated for part of the rows, as once, few or many counts, or as a class when the clone is expanded.

TRBV6-2/TRBV6-3,-,-,TRBJ2-2,TGTGCCAGCAGTTACCACACCGGGGAGCTGTTTTTT,CASSYHTGELFF
TRBV4-1,-,-,TRBJ2-1,TGCGCCAGCAGTCCCCGGGACTGGAACAATGAGCAGTTCTTC,CASSPRDWNNEQFF
TRBV19,-,-,TRBJ1-1,TGTGCCAGTAGGAACGGGGCCTCAGGCACTGAAGCTTTCTTT,CASRNGASGTEAFF
TRBV30,TRBD2,-,TRBJ2-5,TGTGCCTGGAGCCCCGGGGGGTCCCAAGAGACCCAGTACTTC,CAWSPGGSQETQYF
TRBV18,-,medium-sized,TRBJ2-5,TGTGCCAGCTCACCTTCGGGACCGCAAGAGACCCAGTACTTC,CASSPSGPQETQYF
TRBV10-3,-,-,TRBJ2-3,TGTGCCATCAGTGGAGACGACAGACCCACAGATACGCAGTATTTT,CAISGDDRPTDTQYF
TRBV6-5,-,-,TRBJ1-5,TGTGCCAGCAGTTCCTTTGGTCAGCCCCAGCATTTT,CASSSFGQPQHF
TRBV5-4,TRBD2,-,TRBJ2-3,TGTGCCAGCAGCCCACAACTAGCGGGGGCCCCGGATACGCAGTATTTT,CASSPQLAGAPDTQYF
TRBV11-3,-,few,TRBJ2-1,TGTGCCAGCAGCGCGGACACGAGCTCCTACAATGAGCAGTTCTTC,CASSADTSSYNEQFF
TRBV9,-,-,TRBJ2-7,TGTGCCAGCAGCTTGGCGGCAGGGGCGGACTCCTACGAGCAGTACTTC,CASSLAAGADSYEQYF
TRBV5-8,-,-,TRBJ1-1,TGTGCCAGCACCTTATCGGGACCGCAGAACACTGAAGCTTTCTTT,CASTLSGPQNTEAFF
TRBV6-5,TRBD1,-,TRBJ2-1,TGTGCCAGCAGGCAAATGGGACAGGGGTACAATGAGCAGTTCTTC,CASRQMGQGYNEQFF
TRBV9,TRBD2,-,TRBJ2-1,TGTGCCAGCAGCACCGGGACTAGCGCCTACAATGAGCAGTTCTTC,CASSTGTSAYNEQFF
TRBV9,TRBD1,-,TRBJ2-5,TGTGCCAGCAGCGGGGACAGGGGGCGCGAGACCCAGTACTTC,CASSGDRGRETQYF
TRBV25-1,TRBD1,-,TRBJ1-1,TGTGCCAGCAGTGAAACAGGGGGCACTGAAGCTTTCTTT,CASSETGGTEAFF
TRBV7-9,TRBD1,medium-sized,TRBJ2-7,TGTGCCAGCAGCTTTTCCGGGACAGCCTACGAGCAGTACTTC,CASSFSGTAYEQYF
TRBV19,-,-,TRBJ1-2,TGTGCCAGTAGTCTGGGACACCAAGGAAATGGCTACACCTTC,CASSLGHQGNGYTF
TRBV7-2,-,-,TRBJ1-6,TGTGCCAGCAGCTTAGCGAGGAACAGTGATTCACCCCTCCACTTT,CASSLARNSDSPLHF
TRBV27,-,-,TRBJ1-4,TGTGCCAGCAGTTTATGGGGTGGGGAAAAACTGTTTTTT,CASSLWGGEKLFF
TRBV18,-,-,TRBJ1-1,TGTGCCAGCTCACAGAACCCGACAGGCTCGGGGAACACTGAAGCTTTCTTT,CASSQNPTGSGNTEAFF
TRBV7-9,-,-,TRBJ1-1,TGTGCCAGCAGCGACGGATGGAACACTGAAGCTTTCTTT,CASSDGWNTEAFF
TRBV11-3,-,-,TRBJ2-5,TGTGCCAGCAGCTCTTACGACAGACAAGAGACCCAGTACTTC,CASSSYDRQETQYF